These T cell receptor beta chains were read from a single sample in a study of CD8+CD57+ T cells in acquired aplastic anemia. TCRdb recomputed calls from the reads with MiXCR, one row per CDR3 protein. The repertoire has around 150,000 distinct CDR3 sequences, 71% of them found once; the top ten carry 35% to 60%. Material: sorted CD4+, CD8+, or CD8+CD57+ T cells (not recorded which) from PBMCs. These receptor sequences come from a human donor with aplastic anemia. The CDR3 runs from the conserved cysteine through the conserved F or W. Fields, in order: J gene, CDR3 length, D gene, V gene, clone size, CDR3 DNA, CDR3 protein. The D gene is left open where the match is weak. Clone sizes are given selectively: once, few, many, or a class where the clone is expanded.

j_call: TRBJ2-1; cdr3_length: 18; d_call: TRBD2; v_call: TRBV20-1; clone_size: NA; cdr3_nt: TGCAGTGCTAGAAGGGTAACGGGACTAGCGGGACTGAACAATGAGCAGTTCTTC; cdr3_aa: CSARRVTGLAGLNNEQFF
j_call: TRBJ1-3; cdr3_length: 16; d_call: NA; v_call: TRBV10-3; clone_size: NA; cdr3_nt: TGTGCCATCAGTGAGGGTAGGGGAGGCTCTGGAAACACCATATATTTT; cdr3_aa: CAISEGRGGSGNTIYF
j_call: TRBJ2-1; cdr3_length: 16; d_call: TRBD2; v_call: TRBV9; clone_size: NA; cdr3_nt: TGTGCCAGCAGCGAACTAGCGGGAGGGCCCTCGAATGAGCAGTTCTTC; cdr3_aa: CASSELAGGPSNEQFF
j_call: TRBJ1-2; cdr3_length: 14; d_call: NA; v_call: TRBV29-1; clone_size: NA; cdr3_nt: TGCAGCGTTGAGGAAAGGGATCGGTCCCGGCGCTACACCTTC; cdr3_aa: CSVEERDRSRRYTF
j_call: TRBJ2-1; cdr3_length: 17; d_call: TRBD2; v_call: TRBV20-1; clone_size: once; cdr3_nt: TGCAGTGCTAGAGATTGGGGCGGGGCGGGAGCCTACAATGAGCAGTTCTTC; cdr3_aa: CSARDWGGAGAYNEQFF
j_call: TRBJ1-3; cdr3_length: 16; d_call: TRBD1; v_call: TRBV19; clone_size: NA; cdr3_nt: TGTGCCAGTAGTGTTCTACAGGGGAGCTCTGGAAACACCATATATTTT; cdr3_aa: CASSVLQGSSGNTIYF
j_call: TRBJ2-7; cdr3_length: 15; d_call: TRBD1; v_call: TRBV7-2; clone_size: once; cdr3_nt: TGTGCCAGCAGCTCGATGGACAGGACTTGGGGGGAGCAGTACTTC; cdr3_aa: CASSSMDRTWGEQYF
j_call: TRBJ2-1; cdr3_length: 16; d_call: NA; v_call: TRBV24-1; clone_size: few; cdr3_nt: TGTGCCACCAGTGACGCGACAGGCGGGTCCTACAATGAGCAGTTCTTC; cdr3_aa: CATSDATGGSYNEQFF
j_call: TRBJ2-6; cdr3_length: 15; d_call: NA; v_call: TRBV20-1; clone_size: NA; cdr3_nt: TGCAGTGCTAGAGATACCGGGTCTGGGGCCAACGTCCTGACTTTC; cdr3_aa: CSARDTGSGANVLTF
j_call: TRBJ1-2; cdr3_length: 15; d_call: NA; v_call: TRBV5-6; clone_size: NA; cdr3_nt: TGTGCCAGCAGCCGAGGGGATCCGACTAACTATGGCTACACCTTC; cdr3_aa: CASSRGDPTNYGYTF
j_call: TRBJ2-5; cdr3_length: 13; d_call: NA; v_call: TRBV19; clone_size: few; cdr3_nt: TGTGCCAGTAGTGAGGTAGGGAGAGAGACCCAGTACTTC; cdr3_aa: CASSEVGRETQYF
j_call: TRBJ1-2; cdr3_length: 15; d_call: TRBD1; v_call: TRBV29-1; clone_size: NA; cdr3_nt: TGCAGCGTTCCCCGGGGACAGGGAGCTAACTATGGCTACACCTTC; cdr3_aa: CSVPRGQGANYGYTF
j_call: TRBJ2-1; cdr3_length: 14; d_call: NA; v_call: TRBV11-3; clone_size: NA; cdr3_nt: TGTGCCAGCAGCTTAGACAGGGGCACCGGGGAGCAGTTCTTC; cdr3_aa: CASSLDRGTGEQFF
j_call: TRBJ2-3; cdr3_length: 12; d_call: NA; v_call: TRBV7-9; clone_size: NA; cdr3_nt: TGTGCCAGCAGCTCCACAGCGGATACGCAGTATTTT; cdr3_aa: CASSSTADTQYF
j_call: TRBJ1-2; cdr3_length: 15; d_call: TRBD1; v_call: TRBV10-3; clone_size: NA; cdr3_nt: TGTGCCATCCGGGACAGGGAGGGGGATGGCTATGGCTACACCTTC; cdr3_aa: CAIRDREGDGYGYTF
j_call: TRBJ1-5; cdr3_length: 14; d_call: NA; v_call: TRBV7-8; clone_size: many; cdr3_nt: TGTGCCAGCGGGAAGGGATATAGCAATCAGCCCCAGCATTTT; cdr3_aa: CASGKGYSNQPQHF
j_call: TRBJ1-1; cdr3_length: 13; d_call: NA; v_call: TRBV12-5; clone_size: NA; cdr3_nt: TGTGCTAGTGGTTTGTCGAGTGTAACTGAAGCTTTCTTT; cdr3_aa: CASGLSSVTEAFF
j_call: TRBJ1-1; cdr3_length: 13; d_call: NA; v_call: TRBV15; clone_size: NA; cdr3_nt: TGTGCCACCACCCGGGACGCGAACACTGAAGCTTTCTTT; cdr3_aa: CATTRDANTEAFF
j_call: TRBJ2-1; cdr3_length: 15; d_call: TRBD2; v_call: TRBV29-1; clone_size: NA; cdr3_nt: TGCAGCGTTGACGGACTAGCGGGGCTGATGAATGAGCAGTTCTTC; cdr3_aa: CSVDGLAGLMNEQFF
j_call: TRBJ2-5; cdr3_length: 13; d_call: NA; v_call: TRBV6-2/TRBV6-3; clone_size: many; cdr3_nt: TGTGCCAGCAGCATACAGGGTTGGGAGACCCAGTACTTC; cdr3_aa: CASSIQGWETQYF
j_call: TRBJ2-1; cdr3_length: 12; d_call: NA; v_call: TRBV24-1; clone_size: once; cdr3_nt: TGTGCCACTAGCGGTTCCTACAATGAGCGTTTCTTC; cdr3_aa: CATSGSYNERFF
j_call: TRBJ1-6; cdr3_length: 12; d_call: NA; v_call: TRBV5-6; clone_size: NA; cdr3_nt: TGTGCCAGCAGCTTGGAGTTCTCACCCCTCCACTTT; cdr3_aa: CASSLEFSPLHF
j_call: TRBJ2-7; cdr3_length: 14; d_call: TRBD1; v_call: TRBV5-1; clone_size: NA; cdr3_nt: TGCGCCAGCAGCACGGACAGGGGGCCCCACGAGCAGTACTTC; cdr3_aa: CASSTDRGPHEQYF
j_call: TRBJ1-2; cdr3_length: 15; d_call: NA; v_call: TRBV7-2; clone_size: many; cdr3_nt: TGTGCCAGCAGCTTAAGCCAGGGCTATATCTATGGCTACACCTTC; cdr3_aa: CASSLSQGYIYGYTF
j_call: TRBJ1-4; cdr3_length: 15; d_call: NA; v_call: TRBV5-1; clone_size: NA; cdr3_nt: TGCGCCAGCAGCTTGCAGGGTGCAACTAATGAAAAACTGTTTTTT; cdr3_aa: CASSLQGATNEKLFF
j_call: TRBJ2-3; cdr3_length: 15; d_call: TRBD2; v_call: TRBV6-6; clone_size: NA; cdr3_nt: TGTGCCAGCCACGGGAGGGACTACGACACAGATACGCAGTATTTT; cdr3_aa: CASHGRDYDTDTQYF
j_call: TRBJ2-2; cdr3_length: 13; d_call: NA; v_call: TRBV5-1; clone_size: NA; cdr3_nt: TGCGCCAGCAGCCTACGGGTCGCCGGGGAGCTGTTTTTT; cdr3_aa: CASSLRVAGELFF
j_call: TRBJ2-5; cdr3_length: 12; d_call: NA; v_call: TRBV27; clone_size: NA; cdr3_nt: TGTGCCAGCGGAAATGGGGGAGAGACCCAGTACTTC; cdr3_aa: CASGNGGETQYF